This T cell receptor beta chain was identified in a study of cytomegalovirus exposure and HLA in healthy donors. It was with 60 Vbeta and 13 Jbeta primers that the PCR ran. TCRdb keeps only in-frame clones here, not all; method: immunoSEQ multiplex PCR. There are 160,000 or so clones in the sample; 80% occur only once, and approximately 4.8% lies in the top ten. V lost 4 bases and J lost 3; bases outside the gene matches: 2. Germline assignment: CDR1 PRHDT and CDR2 FYEKMQ (reference sequence). There are 14 residues in the CDR3. The clonotype originates from a man aged 30-40 years in good health and CMV-seronegative. The specimen sequenced was PBMCs. The chain employs TRBV13 and TRBJ1-5; 8 positions match TRBD1. DNA of the CDR3: TGTGCCAGCAGCTCGGGACAGGTCAATCAGCCCCAGCATTTT. It encodes CASSSGQVNQPQHF.